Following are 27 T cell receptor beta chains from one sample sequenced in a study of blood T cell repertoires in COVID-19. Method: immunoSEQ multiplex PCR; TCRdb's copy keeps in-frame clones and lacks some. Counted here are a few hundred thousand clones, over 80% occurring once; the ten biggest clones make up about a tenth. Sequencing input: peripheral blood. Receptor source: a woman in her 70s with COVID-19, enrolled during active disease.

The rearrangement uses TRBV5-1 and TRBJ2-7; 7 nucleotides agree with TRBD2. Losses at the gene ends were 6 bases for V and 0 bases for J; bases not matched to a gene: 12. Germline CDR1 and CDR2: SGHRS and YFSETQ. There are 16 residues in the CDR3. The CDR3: CASTREPGRSSYEQYF. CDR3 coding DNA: TGCGCCAGCACGCGGGAGCCCGGCAGGAGCTCCTACGAGCAGTACTTC.

For the CDR3, the DNA is TGTGCCAGCAACTCGCTAGGGGTTTCGGCTAACTATGGCTACACCTTC. It specifies CASNSLGVSANYGYTF. The chain employs TRBV2 and TRBJ1-2, with a tentative D call TRBD1 (5 bases). The CDR3 runs 16 residues. Trimming took 7 bases from V and 0 from J, leaving 18 bases between them. Germline V gene lookup returns CDR1 SNHLY and CDR2 FYNNEI.

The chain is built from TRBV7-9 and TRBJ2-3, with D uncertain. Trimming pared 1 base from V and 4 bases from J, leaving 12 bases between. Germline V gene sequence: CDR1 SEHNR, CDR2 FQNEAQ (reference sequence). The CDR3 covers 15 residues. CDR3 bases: TGTGCCAGCAGCTTAGGGCCTCCCCAGGCAGATACGCAGTATTTT. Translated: CASSLGPPQADTQYF.

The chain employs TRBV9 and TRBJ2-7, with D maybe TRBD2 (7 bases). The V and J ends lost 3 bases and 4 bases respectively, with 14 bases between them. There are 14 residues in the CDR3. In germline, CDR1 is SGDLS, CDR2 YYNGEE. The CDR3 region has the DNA TGTGCCAGCAGCGCCCGGGGGGCGGGGTACGAGCAGTACTTC. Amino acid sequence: CASSARGAGYEQYF. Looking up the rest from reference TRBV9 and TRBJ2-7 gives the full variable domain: DSGVTQTPKHLITATGQRVTLRCSPRSGDLSVYWYQQSLDQGLQFLIQYYNGEERAKGNILERFSAQQFPDLHSELNLSSLELGDSALYFCASSARGAGYEQYFGPGTRLTVT.

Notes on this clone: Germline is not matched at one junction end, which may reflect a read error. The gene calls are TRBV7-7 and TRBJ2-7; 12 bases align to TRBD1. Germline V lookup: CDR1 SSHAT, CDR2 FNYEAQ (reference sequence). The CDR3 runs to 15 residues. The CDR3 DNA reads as TGTGCTAGCAGCTTGGGACAGGGGGCGGGATACGAGCAGTACTTC. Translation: CASSLGQGAGYEQYF.

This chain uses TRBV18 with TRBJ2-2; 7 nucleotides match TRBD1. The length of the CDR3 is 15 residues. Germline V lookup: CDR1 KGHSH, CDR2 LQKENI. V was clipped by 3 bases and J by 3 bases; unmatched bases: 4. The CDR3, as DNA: TGTGCCAGCTCACCCGGGACAGAGGACACCGGGGAGCTGTTTTTT. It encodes CASSPGTEDTGELFF.

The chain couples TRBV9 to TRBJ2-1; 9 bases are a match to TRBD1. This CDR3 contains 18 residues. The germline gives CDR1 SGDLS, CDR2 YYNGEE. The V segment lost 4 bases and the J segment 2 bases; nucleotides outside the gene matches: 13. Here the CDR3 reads CASSKLPGQGRPYNEQFF. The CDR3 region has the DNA TGTGCCAGCAGCAAACTACCGGGACAGGGCCGGCCCTACAATGAGCAGTTCTTC. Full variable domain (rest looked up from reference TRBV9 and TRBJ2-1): DSGVTQTPKHLITATGQRVTLRCSPRSGDLSVYWYQQSLDQGLQFLIQYYNGEERAKGNILERFSAQQFPDLHSELNLSSLELGDSALYFCASSKLPGQGRPYNEQFFGPGTRLTVL.

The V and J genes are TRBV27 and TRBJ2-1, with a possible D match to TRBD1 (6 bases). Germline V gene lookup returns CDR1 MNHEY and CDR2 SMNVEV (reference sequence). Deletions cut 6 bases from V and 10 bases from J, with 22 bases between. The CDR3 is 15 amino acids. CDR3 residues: CASSPQGRPHGEQFF. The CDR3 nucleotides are TGTGCCAGCAGCCCACAGGGAAGACCACACGGGGAGCAGTTCTTC.

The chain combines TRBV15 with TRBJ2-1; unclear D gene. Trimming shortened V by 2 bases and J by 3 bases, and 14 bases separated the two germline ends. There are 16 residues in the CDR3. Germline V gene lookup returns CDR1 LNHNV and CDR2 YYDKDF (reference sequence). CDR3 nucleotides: TGTGCCACCAGCAGAACGAGGCGGATCATCTACAATGAGCAGTTCTTC. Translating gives CATSRTRRIIYNEQFF.

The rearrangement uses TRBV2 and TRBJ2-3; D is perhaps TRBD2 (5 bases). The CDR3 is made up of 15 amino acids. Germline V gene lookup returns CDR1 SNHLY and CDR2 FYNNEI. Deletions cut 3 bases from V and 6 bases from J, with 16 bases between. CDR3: CASSDFPGGPDTQYF. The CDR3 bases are TGTGCCAGCAGTGATTTCCCCGGCGGGCCGGATACGCAGTATTTT.

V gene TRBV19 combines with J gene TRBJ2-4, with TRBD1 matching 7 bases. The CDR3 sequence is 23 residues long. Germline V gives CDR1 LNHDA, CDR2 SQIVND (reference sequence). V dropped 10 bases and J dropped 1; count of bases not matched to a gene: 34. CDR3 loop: CAIPTGQGERPTLTILAKNIQYF. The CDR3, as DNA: TGTGCCATCCCAACGGGCCAGGGGGAGAGACCTACCCTCACTATTTTGGCCAAAAACATTCAGTACTTC.

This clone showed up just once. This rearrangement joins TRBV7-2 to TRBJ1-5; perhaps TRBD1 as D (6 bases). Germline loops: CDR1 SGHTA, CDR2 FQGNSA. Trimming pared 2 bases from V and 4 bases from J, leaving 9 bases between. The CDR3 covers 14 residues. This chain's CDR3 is CASSLPGANQPQHF. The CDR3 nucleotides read TGTGCCAGCAGCTTACCAGGGGCGAATCAGCCCCAGCATTTT.

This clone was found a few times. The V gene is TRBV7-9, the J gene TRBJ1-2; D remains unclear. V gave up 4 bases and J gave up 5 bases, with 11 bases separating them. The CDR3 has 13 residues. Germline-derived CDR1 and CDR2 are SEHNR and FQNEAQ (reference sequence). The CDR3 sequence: CASSSIRRYGYTF. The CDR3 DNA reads TGTGCCAGCAGCTCCATTAGGCGGTATGGCTACACCTTC.

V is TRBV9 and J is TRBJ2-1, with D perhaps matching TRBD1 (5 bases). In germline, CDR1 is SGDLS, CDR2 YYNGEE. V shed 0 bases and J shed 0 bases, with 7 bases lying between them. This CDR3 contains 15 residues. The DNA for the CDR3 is TGTGCCAGCAGCGTAGGGCAGGGCTCCTACAATGAGCAGTTCTTC. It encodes CASSVGQGSYNEQFF.

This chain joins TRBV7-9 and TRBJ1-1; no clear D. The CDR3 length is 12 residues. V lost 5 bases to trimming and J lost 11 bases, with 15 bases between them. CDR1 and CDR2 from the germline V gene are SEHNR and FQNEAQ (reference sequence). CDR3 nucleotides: TGTGCCAGCAGCCGTGACACTGGTTGGGCTTTCTTT. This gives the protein CASSRDTGWAFF. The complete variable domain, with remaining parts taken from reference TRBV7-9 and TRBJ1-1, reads DTGVSQNPRHKITKRGQNVTFRCDPISEHNRLYWYRQTLGQGPEFLTYFQNEAQLEKSRLLSDRFSAERPKGSFSTLEIQRTEQGDSAMYLCASSRDTGWAFFGQGTRLTVV.

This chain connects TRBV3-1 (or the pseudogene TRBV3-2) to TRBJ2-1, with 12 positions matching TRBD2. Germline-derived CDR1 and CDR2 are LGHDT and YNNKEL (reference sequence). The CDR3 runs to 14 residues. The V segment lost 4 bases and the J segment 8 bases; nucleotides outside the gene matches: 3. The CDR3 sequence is CASSRRLAGDEQFF. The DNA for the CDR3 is TGTGCCAGCAGCCGAAGACTAGCGGGAGATGAGCAGTTCTTC.

CDR3 protein: CASSPPDRQNTEAFF. The CDR3 region has the DNA TGTGCCAGCTCACCACCGGACAGACAGAACACTGAAGCTTTCTTT. The genes are TRBV18 and TRBJ1-1, with a weak D call TRBD1 (6 bases). This CDR3 spans 15 amino acids. In germline, CDR1 is KGHSH, CDR2 LQKENI. Trimming took 0 bases from V and 1 from J, leaving 9 bases between them.

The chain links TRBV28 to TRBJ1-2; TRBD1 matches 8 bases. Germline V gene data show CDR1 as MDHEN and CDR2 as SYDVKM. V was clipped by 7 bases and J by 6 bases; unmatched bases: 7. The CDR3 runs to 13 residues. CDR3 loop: CASIAGGLDGYTF. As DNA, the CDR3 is TGTGCCAGCATTGCAGGGGGCCTGGATGGCTACACCTTC.

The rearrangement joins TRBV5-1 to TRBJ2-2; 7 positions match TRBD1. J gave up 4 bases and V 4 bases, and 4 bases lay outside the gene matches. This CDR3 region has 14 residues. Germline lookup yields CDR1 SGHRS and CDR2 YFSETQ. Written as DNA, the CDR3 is TGCGCCAGCAGCAGGGGGCGCCTCACCGGGGAGCTGTTTTTT. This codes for CASSRGRLTGELFF.

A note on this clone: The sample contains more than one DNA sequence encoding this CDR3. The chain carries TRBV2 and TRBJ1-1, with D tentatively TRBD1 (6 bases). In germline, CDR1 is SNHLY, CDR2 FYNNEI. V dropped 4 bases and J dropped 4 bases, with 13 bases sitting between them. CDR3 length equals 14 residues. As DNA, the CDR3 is TGTGCCAGCAGTGGCCAGGGGTTGGGCACTGAAGCTTTCTTT. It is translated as CASSGQGLGTEAFF. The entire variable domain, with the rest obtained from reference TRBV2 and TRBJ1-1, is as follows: EPEVTQTPSHQVTQMGQEVILRCVPISNHLYFYWYRQILGQKVEFLVSFYNNEISEKSEIFDDQFSVERPDGSNFTLKIRSTKLEDSAMYFCASSGQGLGTEAFFGQGTRLTVV.

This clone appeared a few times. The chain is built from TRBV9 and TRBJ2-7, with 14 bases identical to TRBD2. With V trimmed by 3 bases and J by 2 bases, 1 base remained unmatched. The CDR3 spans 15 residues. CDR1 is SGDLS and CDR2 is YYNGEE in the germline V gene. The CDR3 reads CASSGGLAGAYEQYF. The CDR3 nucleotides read TGTGCCAGCAGCGGGGGACTAGCGGGGGCCTACGAGCAGTACTTC.

CDR3 in amino acids: CASTLGHPGDTIYF. CDR3 in DNA: TGTGCCAGCACCCTGGGACATCCTGGGGACACCATATATTTT. This chain joins TRBV7-9 and TRBJ1-3; D may be TRBD1 (6 bases). Trimming pared 7 bases from V and 8 bases from J, leaving 18 bases between. CDR1 is SEHNR and CDR2 is FQNEAQ in the germline V gene (reference sequence). The CDR3 is 14 residues long.

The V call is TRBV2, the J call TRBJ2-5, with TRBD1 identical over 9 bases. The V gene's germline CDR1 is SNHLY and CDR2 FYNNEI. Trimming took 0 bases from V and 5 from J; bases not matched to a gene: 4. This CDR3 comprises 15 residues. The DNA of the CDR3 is TGTGCCAGCAGTGAAGCGCGGGGACAGGGCGAGACCCAGTACTTC. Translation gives CASSEARGQGETQYF.

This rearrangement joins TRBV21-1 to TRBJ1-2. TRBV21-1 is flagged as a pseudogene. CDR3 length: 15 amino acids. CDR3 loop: CASSKPPGGRDGYTF. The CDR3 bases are TGTGCCAGCAGCAAACCTCCGGGAGGCCGTGATGGCTACACCTTC.

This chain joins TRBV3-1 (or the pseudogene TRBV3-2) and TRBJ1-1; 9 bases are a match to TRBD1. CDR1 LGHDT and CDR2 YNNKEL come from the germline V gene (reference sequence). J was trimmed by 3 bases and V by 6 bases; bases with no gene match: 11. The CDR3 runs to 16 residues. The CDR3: CASSERPTGGDTEAFF. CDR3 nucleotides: TGTGCCAGCAGTGAAAGACCGACAGGGGGGGACACTGAAGCTTTCTTT.

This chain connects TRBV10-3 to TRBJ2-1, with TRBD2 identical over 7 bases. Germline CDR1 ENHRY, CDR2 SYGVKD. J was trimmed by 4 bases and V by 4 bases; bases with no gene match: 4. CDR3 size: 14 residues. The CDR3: CAISGPSGYNEQFF. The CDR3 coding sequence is TGTGCCATCAGTGGACCTAGCGGATACAATGAGCAGTTCTTC.

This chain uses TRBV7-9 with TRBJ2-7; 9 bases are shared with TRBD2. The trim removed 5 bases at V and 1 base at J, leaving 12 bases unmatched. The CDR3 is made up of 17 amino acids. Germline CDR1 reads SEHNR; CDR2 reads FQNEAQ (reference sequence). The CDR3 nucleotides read TGTGCCAGCAGCCCTGGGAGAGGTCTAGCGGGATCCTACGAGCAGTACTTC. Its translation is CASSPGRGLAGSYEQYF.